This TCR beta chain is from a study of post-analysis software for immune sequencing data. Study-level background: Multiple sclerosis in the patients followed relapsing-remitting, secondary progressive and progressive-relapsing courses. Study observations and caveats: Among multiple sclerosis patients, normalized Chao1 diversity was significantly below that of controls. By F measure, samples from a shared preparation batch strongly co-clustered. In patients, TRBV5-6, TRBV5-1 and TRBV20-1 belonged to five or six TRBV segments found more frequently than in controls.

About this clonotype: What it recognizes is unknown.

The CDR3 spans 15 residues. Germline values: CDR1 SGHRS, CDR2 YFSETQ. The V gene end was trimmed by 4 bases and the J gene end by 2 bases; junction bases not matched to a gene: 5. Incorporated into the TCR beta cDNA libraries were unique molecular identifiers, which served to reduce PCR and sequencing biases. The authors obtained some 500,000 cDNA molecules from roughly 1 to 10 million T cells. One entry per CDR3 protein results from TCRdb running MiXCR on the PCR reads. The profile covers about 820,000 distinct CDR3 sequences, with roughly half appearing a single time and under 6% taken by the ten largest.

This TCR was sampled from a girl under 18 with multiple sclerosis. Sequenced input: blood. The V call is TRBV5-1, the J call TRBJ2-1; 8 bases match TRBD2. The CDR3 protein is CASSISGVTYNEQFF. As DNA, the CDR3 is TGCGCCAGCAGCATTAGCGGGGTTACCTACAATGAGCAGTTCTTC.